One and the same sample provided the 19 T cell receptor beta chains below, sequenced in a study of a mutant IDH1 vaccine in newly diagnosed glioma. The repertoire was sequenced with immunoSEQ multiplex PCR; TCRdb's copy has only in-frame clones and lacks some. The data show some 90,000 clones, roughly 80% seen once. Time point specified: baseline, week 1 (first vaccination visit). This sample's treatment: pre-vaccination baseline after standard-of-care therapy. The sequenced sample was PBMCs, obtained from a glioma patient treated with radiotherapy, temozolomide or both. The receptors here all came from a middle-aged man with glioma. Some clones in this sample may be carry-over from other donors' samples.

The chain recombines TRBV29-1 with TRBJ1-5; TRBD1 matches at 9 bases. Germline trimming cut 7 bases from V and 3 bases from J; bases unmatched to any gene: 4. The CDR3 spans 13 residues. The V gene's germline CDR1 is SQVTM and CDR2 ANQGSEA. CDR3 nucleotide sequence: TGCAGCGCAGGGACAGGGACCAATCAGCCCCAGCATTTT. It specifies CSAGTGTNQPQHF.

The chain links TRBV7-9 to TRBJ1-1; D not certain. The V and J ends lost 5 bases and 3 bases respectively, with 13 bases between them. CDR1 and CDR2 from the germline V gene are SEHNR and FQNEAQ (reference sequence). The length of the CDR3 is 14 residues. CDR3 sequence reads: CASSPAGSYTEAFF. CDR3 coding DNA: TGTGCCAGCAGCCCCGCGGGGTCCTACACTGAAGCTTTCTTT.

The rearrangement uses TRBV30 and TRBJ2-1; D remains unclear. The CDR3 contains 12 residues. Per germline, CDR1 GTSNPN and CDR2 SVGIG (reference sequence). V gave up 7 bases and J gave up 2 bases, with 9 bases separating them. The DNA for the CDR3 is TGTGCCTCTCGGGCCGCCTACAATGAGCAGTTCTTC. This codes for CASRAAYNEQFF.

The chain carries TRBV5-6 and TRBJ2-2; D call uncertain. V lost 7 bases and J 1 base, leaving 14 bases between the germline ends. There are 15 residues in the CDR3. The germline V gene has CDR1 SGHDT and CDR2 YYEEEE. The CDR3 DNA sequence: TGTGCCAGCTCCTTACCCGCAGGGAACACCGGGGAGCTGTTTTTT. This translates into CASSLPAGNTGELFF.

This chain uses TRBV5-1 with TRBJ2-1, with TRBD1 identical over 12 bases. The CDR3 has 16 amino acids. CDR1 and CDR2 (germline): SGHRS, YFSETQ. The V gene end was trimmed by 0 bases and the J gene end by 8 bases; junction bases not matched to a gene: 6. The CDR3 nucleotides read TGCGCCAGCAGCTTGGCCGGGACAGGGGGCTTTGATGAGCAGTTCTTC. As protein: CASSLAGTGGFDEQFF.

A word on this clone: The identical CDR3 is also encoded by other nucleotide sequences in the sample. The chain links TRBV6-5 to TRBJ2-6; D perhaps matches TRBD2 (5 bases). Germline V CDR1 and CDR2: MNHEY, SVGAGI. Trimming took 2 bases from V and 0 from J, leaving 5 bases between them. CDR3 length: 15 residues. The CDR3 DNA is TGTGCCAGCAGTTACCGGGACTCTGGGGCCAACGTCCTGACTTTC. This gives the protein CASSYRDSGANVLTF.

This CDR3 is CASATDRVYEQYF. The CDR3 DNA sequence: TGTGCTAGTGCCACCGACAGGGTTTACGAGCAGTACTTC. The chain is built from TRBV12-5 and TRBJ2-7; 7 nucleotides line up with TRBD1. The V and J ends lost 7 bases and 4 bases, in that order; junction bases with no gene match: 7. Germline V gene sequence: CDR1 LGHNT, CDR2 FRNRAP. The CDR3 totals 13 residues.

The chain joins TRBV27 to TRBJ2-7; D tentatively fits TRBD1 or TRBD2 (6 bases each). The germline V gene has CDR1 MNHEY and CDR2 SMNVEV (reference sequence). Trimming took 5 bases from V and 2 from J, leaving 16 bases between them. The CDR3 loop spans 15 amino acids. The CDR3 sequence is CASSGGLKPAYEQYF. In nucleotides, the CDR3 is TGTGCCAGCAGTGGGGGGCTCAAACCGGCCTACGAGCAGTACTTC.

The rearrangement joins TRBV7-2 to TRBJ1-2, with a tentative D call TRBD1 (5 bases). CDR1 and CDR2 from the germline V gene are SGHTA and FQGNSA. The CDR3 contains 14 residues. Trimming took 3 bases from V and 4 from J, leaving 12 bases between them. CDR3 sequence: CASSFGVGGYGYTF. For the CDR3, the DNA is TGTGCCAGCAGCTTTGGGGTCGGGGGCTATGGCTACACCTTC. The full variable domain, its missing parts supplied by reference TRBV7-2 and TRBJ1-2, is GAGVSQSPSNKVTEKGKDVELRCDPISGHTALYWYRQSLGQGLEFLIYFQGNSAPDKSGLPSDRFSAERTGGSVSTLTIQRTQQEDSAVYLCASSFGVGGYGYTFGSGTRLTVV.

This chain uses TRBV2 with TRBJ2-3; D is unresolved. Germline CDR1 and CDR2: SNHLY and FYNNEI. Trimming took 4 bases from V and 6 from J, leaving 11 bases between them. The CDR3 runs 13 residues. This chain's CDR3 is CASSGGAADTQYF. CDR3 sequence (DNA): TGTGCCAGCAGTGGCGGTGCAGCTGATACGCAGTATTTT.

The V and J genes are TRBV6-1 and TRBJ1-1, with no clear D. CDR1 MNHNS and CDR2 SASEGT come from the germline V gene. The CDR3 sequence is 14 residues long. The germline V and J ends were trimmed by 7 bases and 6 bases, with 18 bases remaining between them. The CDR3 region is CASTQIRSVAEAFF. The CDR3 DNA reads TGTGCCAGCACCCAAATCAGGTCGGTGGCTGAAGCTTTCTTT.

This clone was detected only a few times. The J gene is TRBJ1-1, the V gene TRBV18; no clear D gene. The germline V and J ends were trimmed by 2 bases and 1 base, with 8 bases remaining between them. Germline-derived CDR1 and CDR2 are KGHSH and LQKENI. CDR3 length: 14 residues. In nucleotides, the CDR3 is TGTGCCAGCTCACCAAGCTTACCGAACACTGAAGCTTTCTTT. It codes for CASSPSLPNTEAFF. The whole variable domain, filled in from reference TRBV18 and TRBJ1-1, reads NAGVMQNPRHLVRRRGQEARLRCSPMKGHSHVYWYRQLPEEGLKFMVYLQKENIIDESGMPKERFSAEFPKEGPSILRIQQVVRGDSAAYFCASSPSLPNTEAFFGQGTRLTVV.

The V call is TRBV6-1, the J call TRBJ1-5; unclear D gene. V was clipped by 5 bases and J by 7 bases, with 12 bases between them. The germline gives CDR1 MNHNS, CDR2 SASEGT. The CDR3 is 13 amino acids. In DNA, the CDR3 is TGTGCCAGCAGTACCAGGCACGGGCAGCCCCAGCATTTT. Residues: CASSTRHGQPQHF.

This CDR3 reads CASSRQGVNTEAFF. The CDR3 DNA follows: TGTGCCAGCAGCCGACAGGGGGTGAACACTGAAGCTTTCTTT. The V call is TRBV5-4, the J call TRBJ1-1; 9 positions agree with TRBD1. V lost 4 bases and J lost 0; bases outside the gene matches: 1. In germline, CDR1 is SGHNT, CDR2 YYREEE (reference sequence). The CDR3 totals 14 residues. Looking up the rest from reference TRBV5-4 and TRBJ1-1 gives the full variable domain: ETGVTQSPTHLIKTRGQQVTLRCSSQSGHNTVSWYQQALGQGPQFIFQYYREEENGRGNFPPRFSGLQFPNYSSELNVNALELDDSALYLCASSRQGVNTEAFFGQGTRLTVV.

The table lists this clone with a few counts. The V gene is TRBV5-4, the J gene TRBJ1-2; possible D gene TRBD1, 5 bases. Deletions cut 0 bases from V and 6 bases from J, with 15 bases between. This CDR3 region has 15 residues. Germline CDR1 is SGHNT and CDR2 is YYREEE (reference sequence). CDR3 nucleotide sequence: TGTGCCAGCAGCTTGGCCGGAGGCAGGGCCCATGGCTACACCTTC. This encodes CASSLAGGRAHGYTF.

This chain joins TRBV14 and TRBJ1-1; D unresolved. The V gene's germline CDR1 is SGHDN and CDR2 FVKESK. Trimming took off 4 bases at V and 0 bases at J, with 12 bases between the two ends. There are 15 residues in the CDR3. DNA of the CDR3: TGTGCCAGCAGCCCGGCGGGCCTAATGAACACTGAAGCTTTCTTT. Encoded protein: CASSPAGLMNTEAFF.

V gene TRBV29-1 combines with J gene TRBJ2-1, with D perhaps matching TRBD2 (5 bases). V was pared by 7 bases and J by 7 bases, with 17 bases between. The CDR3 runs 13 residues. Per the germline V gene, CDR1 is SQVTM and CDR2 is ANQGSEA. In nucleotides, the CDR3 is TGCAGCGCGGGATCGGGAACTGGGAATGAGCAGTTCTTC. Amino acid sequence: CSAGSGTGNEQFF.

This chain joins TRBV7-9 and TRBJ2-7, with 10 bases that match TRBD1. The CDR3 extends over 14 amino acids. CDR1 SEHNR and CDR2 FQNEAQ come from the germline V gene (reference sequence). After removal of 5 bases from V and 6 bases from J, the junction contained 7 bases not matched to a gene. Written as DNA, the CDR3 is TGTGCCAGCAGCACCGGACAGGGGGGTCTCGAGCAGTACTTC. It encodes CASSTGQGGLEQYF.

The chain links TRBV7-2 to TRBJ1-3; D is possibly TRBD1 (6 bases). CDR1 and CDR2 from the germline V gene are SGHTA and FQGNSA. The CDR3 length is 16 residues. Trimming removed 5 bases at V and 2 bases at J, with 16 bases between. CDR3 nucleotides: TGTGCCAGCAGCCACGGGACACCCATCACTGGAAACACCATATATTTT. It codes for CASSHGTPITGNTIYF.